A single sample is the source of the 30 T cell receptor beta chains below, sequenced in a study of early T cells in non-severe SARS-CoV-2 infection. One entry per CDR3 protein results from TCRdb running MiXCR on the 5' RACE reads. The table lists 65,000 to 80,000 distinct CDR3 sequences, roughly 13% of them singletons, with 1% to 1.4% in the top ten. Sequences were obtained from whole blood. All receptors come from an adult who was a healthcare worker with PCR-confirmed SARS-CoV-2 infection or an uninfected control (not recorded which).

In its sample, this clonotype was seen many times. The chain uses TRBV12-3 or TRBV12-4 and TRBJ2-1, with 7 bases matching TRBD2. CDR3 length: 15 residues. The ends lost 6 bases at V and 4 bases at J; junction bases unmatched: 9. The CDR3 coding sequence is TGTGCCAGCAGACCTTCTAGCGGAGGTTACAATGAGCAGTTCTTC. Its translation is CASRPSSGGYNEQFF.

In its sample, this clonotype was seen a few times. The chain combines TRBV9 with TRBJ2-5; the match to TRBD2 covers 16 bases. The CDR3 spans 18 residues. The germline CDR1 and CDR2 sequences are SGDLS and YYNGEE. Germline trimming cut 3 bases from V and 3 bases from J; bases unmatched to any gene: 8. The CDR3 sequence is CASSAGTSGRALEETQYF. In nucleotides, the CDR3 is TGTGCCAGCAGCGCTGGGACTAGCGGGAGGGCCTTGGAAGAGACCCAGTACTTC.

This clonotype was seen a handful of times. The CDR3 sequence: CASSLTGLHEQYF. In DNA form, the CDR3 reads TGTGCCAGCAGTTTGACAGGGCTGCACGAGCAGTACTTC. The gene calls are TRBV27 and TRBJ2-7; TRBD1 aligns across 7 bases. Germline CDR1 reads MNHEY; CDR2 reads SMNVEV (reference sequence). The CDR3 is 13 residues long. Unmatched junction bases numbered 4, after V lost 3 bases and J lost 5 bases.

This chain joins TRBV12-3 or TRBV12-4 and TRBJ2-1; 10 bases agree with TRBD1. The CDR3 spans 17 residues. The ends lost 4 bases at V and 4 bases at J; junction bases unmatched: 10. The CDR3 reads CASSSGTGVYTYNEQFF. The CDR3 DNA reads as TGTGCCAGCAGTTCCGGGACAGGGGTCTACACATACAATGAGCAGTTCTTC.

V and J are TRBV7-7 and TRBJ2-2, with D unresolved. Germline values: CDR1 SSHAT, CDR2 FNYEAQ (reference sequence). Between the trimmed V and J ends, which lost 0 bases and 5 bases, there was a span of 4 bases. This CDR3 region has 13 residues. The CDR3 protein is CASSLARTGELFF. CDR3 nucleotide sequence: TGTGCCAGCAGCTTAGCGAGGACCGGGGAGCTGTTTTTT. Drawing the rest from reference TRBV7-7 and TRBJ2-2, the complete variable domain is GAGVSQSPRYKVTKRGQDVTLRCDPISSHATLYWYQQALGQGPEFLTYFNYEAQPDKSGLPSDRFSAERPEGSISTLTIQRTEQRDSAMYRCASSLARTGELFFGEGSRLTVL.

In its sample, this clonotype was seen many times. This chain joins TRBV12-3 or TRBV12-4 and TRBJ2-7, with no clear D. The ends were cut back, 5 bases at V and 2 bases at J, with 10 bases in the middle. This CDR3 region has 13 residues. The CDR3, as DNA: TGTGCCAGCAGTCCGACTCCACCCTACGAGCAGTACTTC. Protein sequence: CASSPTPPYEQYF.

This clonotype came up many times. This chain joins TRBV6-1 and TRBJ1-6; 9 nucleotides agree with TRBD1. V was clipped by 0 bases and J by 10 bases; unmatched bases: 4. The CDR3 loop spans 15 amino acids. CDR1 and CDR2 from the germline V gene are MNHNS and SASEGT. The CDR3 is CASSEAGTGYSPLHF. The CDR3 DNA sequence: TGTGCCAGCAGTGAAGCTGGGACAGGGTACTCACCCCTCCACTTT.

This clonotype was counted only a few times. The J gene is TRBJ2-5, the V gene TRBV5-5; D call uncertain. Germline loops: CDR1 SGHKS, CDR2 YYEKEE (reference sequence). This CDR3 region has 13 residues. V gave up 4 bases and J gave up 0 bases, with 7 bases separating them. The CDR3 loop is CASSLQYQETQYF. DNA of the CDR3: TGTGCCAGCAGCCTGCAGTACCAAGAGACCCAGTACTTC.

There are a few counts of this clonotype. CDR3 sequence (DNA): TGCAGCGTTGACTATGCTGACTATGAGGACAATGAGCAGTTCTTC. It codes for CSVDYADYEDNEQFF. The gene calls are TRBV29-1 and TRBJ2-1, with D possibly being TRBD2 (5 bases). The CDR3 sequence is 15 residues long. Between the trimmed V and J ends, which lost 3 bases and 5 bases, there was a span of 17 bases. Germline CDR1 and CDR2: SQVTM and ANQGSEA.

This clonotype was observed a few times. The chain employs TRBV27 and TRBJ2-7; D is unclear. This CDR3 spans 14 amino acids. CDR1 is MNHEY and CDR2 is SMNVEV in the germline V gene (reference sequence). The germline V and J ends were trimmed by 8 bases and 0 bases, with 14 bases remaining between them. CDR3 in DNA: TGTGCCAGCGCCACCCTCCTTGCCTCCTACGAGCAGTACTTC. As protein: CASATLLASYEQYF.

This clonotype was seen ten or more times. The CDR3 region has the DNA TGTGCCAGCAGCCTACCTGACTATTACAATGAGCAGTTCTTC. This sequence encodes CASSLPDYYNEQFF. The chain is built from TRBV7-6 and TRBJ2-1; the D gene is possibly TRBD2 (5 bases). From germline, CDR1 is SGHVS and CDR2 FNYEAQ. V was shortened by 5 bases and J by 4 bases, with 12 bases between the two germline ends. The CDR3 contains 14 residues.

This clonotype appeared a few times. The J gene is TRBJ2-3, the V gene TRBV9; TRBD1 might be the D (7 bases). This CDR3 is built from 14 residues. The ends were cut back, 4 bases at V and 6 bases at J, with 15 bases in the middle. Per germline, CDR1 SGDLS and CDR2 YYNGEE. The CDR3 DNA reads TGTGCCAGCAGCCCAGGAGGGGGCGGGGATACGCAGTATTTT. The encoded protein is CASSPGGGGDTQYF.

V gene TRBV19 combines with J gene TRBJ1-5, with a possible D match to TRBD1 (5 bases). Trimming took off 4 bases at V and 6 bases at J, with 7 bases between the two ends. Looked up from germline, CDR1 is LNHDA and CDR2 is SQIVND (reference sequence). This CDR3 spans 12 amino acids. In DNA form, the CDR3 reads TGTGCCAGTAGTACAGGGTTTCAGCCCCAGCATTTT. As protein: CASSTGFQPQHF.

This clonotype was seen at least ten times. The chain's CDR3 is CASSHGRTSGTGEQFF. DNA of the CDR3: TGTGCCAGCAGCCATGGTCGGACTAGCGGGACGGGTGAGCAGTTCTTC. V and J are TRBV7-9 and TRBJ2-1; 12 bases fit TRBD2. The V and J ends lost 5 bases and 9 bases, in that order; junction bases with no gene match: 11. Germline CDR1 SEHNR, CDR2 FQNEAQ (reference sequence). There are 16 residues in the CDR3.

This clonotype has just a few counts. The V call is TRBV20-1, the J call TRBJ1-1; D remains unclear. V dropped 5 bases and J dropped 2 bases, with 12 bases sitting between them. The CDR3 covers 13 residues. CDR1 and CDR2 from the germline V gene are DFQATT and SNEGSKA (reference sequence). The CDR3 loop reads CSARKGINTEAFF. CDR3 in DNA: TGCAGTGCTCGAAAAGGTATTAACACTGAAGCTTTCTTT.

This clonotype was detected many times. The rearrangement uses TRBV10-3 and TRBJ2-7; D unresolved. The CDR3 loop spans 13 amino acids. V lost 0 bases and J 6 bases, leaving 9 bases between the germline ends. The germline CDR1 and CDR2 sequences are ENHRY and SYGVKD. The CDR3 nucleotides are TGTGCCATCAGTGAGTCACTGGCCTTCGAGCAGTACTTC. Translating it yields CAISESLAFEQYF.

V gene TRBV7-2 combines with J gene TRBJ2-1, with 9 bases identical to TRBD1. V lost 2 bases, J lost 8 bases, and 4 bases stayed unmatched. The CDR3 has 14 residues. Germline V gene data show CDR1 as SGHTA and CDR2 as FQGNSA. The CDR3 region is CASSLTRQGDEQFF. CDR3 coding DNA: TGTGCCAGCAGCTTAACCAGACAGGGGGATGAGCAGTTCTTC.

This clonotype was seen more than once but under ten times. V is TRBV12-3 or TRBV12-4 and J is TRBJ1-2; D unclear. This CDR3 is 14 amino acids long. The ends were cut back, 6 bases at V and 4 bases at J, with 15 bases in the middle. CDR3 protein: CASSGLAPGYGYTF. The CDR3 DNA is TGTGCCAGCAGCGGACTGGCCCCGGGCTATGGCTACACCTTC.

This clonotype appeared a few times. This chain uses TRBV7-9 with TRBJ2-5; D is tentatively TRBD1 or TRBD2 (5 bases each). The germline CDR1 and CDR2 sequences are SEHNR and FQNEAQ (reference sequence). Trimming pared 4 bases from V and 3 bases from J, leaving 15 bases between. The CDR3 runs 15 residues. The CDR3 is CASSSLGGREETQYF. CDR3 sequence (DNA): TGTGCCAGCAGCTCCTTAGGAGGCAGGGAAGAGACCCAGTACTTC.

Points on this clonotype: The germline gene is not matched at one end of the junction; a read error may be the cause. This chain links TRBV28 with TRBJ2-3, with unresolved D. CDR3 size: 8 residues. CDR1 is MDHEN, CDR2 SYDVKM, per germline. The CDR3: CASRLTHF. CDR3 nucleotides: TGTGCCAGCCGACTCACTCATTTT. Combining the CDR3 with reference TRBV28 and TRBJ2-3 gives the whole variable domain DVKVTQSSRYLVKRTGEKVFLECVQDMDHENMFWYRQDPGLGLRLIYFSYDVKMKEKGDIPEGYSVSREKKERFSLILESASTNQTSMYLCASRLTHFGPGTRLTVL.

The chain uses TRBV12-3 or TRBV12-4 and TRBJ2-5; 11 positions agree with TRBD1. J lost 3 bases, V lost 3 bases, and 3 bases had no gene match. The CDR3 has 15 residues. CDR3 sequence (DNA): TGTGCCAGCAGTTTCCGGACAGGGGGCGAAGAGACCCAGTACTTC. This sequence encodes CASSFRTGGEETQYF.

This clonotype was seen a few times. The genes are TRBV20-1 and TRBJ1-2, with TRBD1 matching over 8 bases. The V gene end was trimmed by 5 bases and the J gene end by 8 bases; junction bases not matched to a gene: 13. Germline-derived CDR1 and CDR2 are DFQATT and SNEGSKA (reference sequence). The CDR3 runs to 14 residues. The CDR3 sequence: CSAFEPGQARGYTF. In nucleotides, the CDR3 is TGCAGTGCTTTCGAGCCGGGACAGGCGAGAGGCTACACCTTC.

In its sample, this clonotype was seen a few times. The V gene is TRBV27, the J gene TRBJ1-5; no firm D call. Germline values: CDR1 MNHEY, CDR2 SMNVEV (reference sequence). CDR3 length: 13 residues. V lost 2 bases and J lost 4, with 6 bases in between. CDR3 residues: CASSLGWNQPQHF. CDR3 coding DNA: TGTGCCAGCAGTTTAGGGTGGAATCAGCCCCAGCATTTT.

The gene calls are TRBV12-3 or TRBV12-4 and TRBJ1-1; D uncertain. V gave up 5 bases and J gave up 0 bases, with 10 bases separating them. The CDR3 is 14 amino acids. CDR3 loop: CASSQRGLNTEAFF. As DNA, the CDR3 is TGTGCCAGCAGTCAACGAGGACTGAACACTGAAGCTTTCTTT.

This CDR3 is CASSVALGDTQYF. DNA for the CDR3: TGTGCCAGCAGCGTCGCCCTGGGAGATACGCAGTATTTT. V is TRBV7-2 and J is TRBJ2-3; D gene ambiguous. V lost 5 bases to trimming and J lost 5 bases, with 11 bases between them. Germline V lookup: CDR1 SGHTA, CDR2 FQGNSA. The CDR3 runs 13 residues.

A few counts support this clonotype. The chain employs TRBV18 and TRBJ1-2, with TRBD1 identical over 7 bases. Looked up from germline, CDR1 is KGHSH and CDR2 is LQKENI. Trimming at V came to 3 bases and at J to 3 bases, leaving 10 bases not matched to a gene. This CDR3 has 16 residues. The CDR3 coding sequence is TGTGCCAGCTCACCGGTAAGGGGGCTAATGGACTATGGCTACACCTTC. Translating gives CASSPVRGLMDYGYTF.

This clonotype was picked up a small number of times. The chain uses TRBV28 and TRBJ2-3; D assignment may be TRBD1 or TRBD2 (6 bases each). This CDR3 is 12 amino acids long. Germline V gene sequence: CDR1 MDHEN, CDR2 SYDVKM. V lost 10 bases, J lost 4 bases, and 12 bases lay in between. DNA for the CDR3: TGTGCCATCACGGAGGGGGCAGATACGCAGTATTTT. It encodes CAITEGADTQYF.

The sample holds a few counts of this clonotype. The chain uses TRBV11-2 and TRBJ2-5, with 7 bases lining up with TRBD1. V lost 3 bases and J lost 3; bases outside the gene matches: 4. The CDR3 extends over 14 amino acids. Germline V gives CDR1 SGHAT, CDR2 FQNNGV. The chain's CDR3 is CASSLGTDKETQYF. Written as DNA, the CDR3 is TGTGCCAGCAGCTTGGGGACAGACAAAGAGACCCAGTACTTC.

The CDR3 DNA follows: TGTGCCAGCAGTTTATTTGGTCTAGCGGCCAATGAGCAGTTCTTC. Its translation is CASSLFGLAANEQFF. The chain uses TRBV27 and TRBJ2-1, with 7 bases lining up with TRBD2. Per the germline V gene, CDR1 is MNHEY and CDR2 is SMNVEV (reference sequence). CDR3 length equals 15 residues. V was clipped by 1 base and J by 6 bases; unmatched bases: 6.

This chain joins TRBV29-1 and TRBJ1-1, with D possibly TRBD1 on 5 matching bases. The germline V gene has CDR1 SQVTM and CDR2 ANQGSEA. Trimming took 3 bases from V and 4 from J, leaving 9 bases between them. CDR3 length equals 12 residues. CDR3 nucleotide sequence: TGCAGCGTTGAGAGCAGGGTCACTGAAGCTTTCTTT. It is translated as CSVESRVTEAFF. Based on the CDR3 plus reference TRBV29-1 and TRBJ1-1, the full variable domain is SAVISQKPSRDICQRGTSLTIQCQVDSQVTMMFWYRQQPGQSLTLIATANQGSEATYESGFVIDKFPISRPNLTFSTLTVSNMSPEDSSIYLCSVESRVTEAFFGQGTRLTVV.